Listed below are T cell receptor beta chains from one sample, sequenced in a study of technical replicates of blood from a handful of donors. TCRdb's copy holds only in-frame clones and misses some; the assay was immunoSEQ multiplex PCR. The data show some 11,000 clones, roughly 94% seen once. Sequenced material: PBMCs. The receptors shown here come from a human donor in good health. Both conserved end residues are trimmed from each CDR3.

j_gene,len,v_gene,CDR3aa
TRBJ2-7,12,TRBV19,ASGTGQGSYEQY
TRBJ1-5,11,TRBV7-9,ASSSDSFQPQH
TRBJ2-1,14,TRBV6-5,ASSYRSGSGGDEQF
TRBJ1-5,13,TRBV2,ASSVGRGSNQPQH
TRBJ2-7,17,TRBV10-3,AISESHRGNLGESYEQY
TRBJ2-1,14,TRBV6-5,ASSFQTGSSYNEQF
TRBJ1-5,12,TRBV27,ASSQGIGNQPQH
TRBJ2-1,16,TRBV11-2,ASSPRRTSGRFPNEQF
TRBJ1-5,14,TRBV19,ASSTLQGTSNQPQH
TRBJ2-7,13,TRBV10-3,AISESNPTGYEQY
TRBJ2-7,11,TRBV6-6,ASNEGLGYEQY
TRBJ2-7,13,TRBV2,ASSPGTGSTYEQY
TRBJ2-7,12,TRBV7-9,ASSLLSGPYEQY
TRBJ2-1,10,TRBV9,ASNPEAGEQF
TRBJ1-5,12,TRBV19,ASTRGYSNQPQH
TRBJ2-2,15,TRBV5-6,ASSSSFWTSGSGELF
TRBJ2-1,14,TRBV11-3,ASSLGTSGIFNEQF
TRBJ1-2,10,TRBV6-5,ASSYSGAGYT
TRBJ1-5,12,TRBV6-1,ASSTGGVEQPQH
TRBJ2-3,11,TRBV5-4,ASSLFGGGTQY
TRBJ2-2,14,TRBV6-5,ASSYSTSGIAGELF
TRBJ1-2,12,TRBV7-3,ASSLGVPLDGYT
TRBJ1-1,17,TRBV30,AWSEGGRWIQFMNTEAF
TRBJ2-2,12,TRBV11-2,ASLPRPTTGELF
TRBJ2-7,12,TRBV2,ASKGAGGHYEQY
TRBJ1-1,13,TRBV27,ASSPRQGRNTEAF
TRBJ1-4,13,TRBV30,AWSRYRGANEKLF
TRBJ2-1,14,TRBV5-1,ASSSGGLAGGAEQF
TRBJ1-1,13,TRBV6-5,ASRETQGLSTEAF
TRBJ1-4,13,TRBV18,ASSPPGQGNEKLF
TRBJ2-7,14,TRBV2,ASRPRPGQGSYEQY
TRBJ2-7,12,TRBV6-6,ASSYSTSAYEQY
TRBJ1-1,12,TRBV6-5,ASSYSEVNTEAF
TRBJ1-1,9,TRBV10-3,AIRGDTEAF
TRBJ2-1,18,TRBV6-1,ASSEGLAPSGGLFYNEQF
TRBJ2-7,13,TRBV28,ASSLGGTGSREQY
TRBJ2-3,15,TRBV5-1,ASSSIPLGEGTDTQY
TRBJ2-7,15,TRBV27,ASSFGGGGVGLYEQY
TRBJ2-1,13,TRBV7-9,ASSHTFIQNNEQF
TRBJ2-7,14,TRBV5-6,ASSLGRGGTSYEQY
TRBJ1-5,12,TRBV2,ASSDRGGNQPQH
TRBJ1-2,15,TRBV28,ASSFPSQGGMAYGYT
TRBJ2-3,15,TRBV19,ASSDTSAGGSTDTQY
TRBJ2-1,14,TRBV11-2,ASRFPGRRLDNEQF